This entry lists 32 T cell receptor beta chains sequenced from one sample in a study of T cells after yellow fever vaccination. In TCRdb, the 5' RACE reads were re-called with MiXCR into one record per CDR3 protein. Of around 530,000 distinct CDR3 sequences listed, about a sixth are singletons. Sequenced material: PBMCs, taken less than 6 days after the first yellow fever vaccination. The origin of the receptors is a man between 18 and 29 years old who received the YFV17D yellow fever vaccine.

This clonotype was seen once. The chain couples TRBV12-3 or TRBV12-4 to TRBJ1-1, with a possible D match to TRBD1 (5 bases). Trimming removed 5 bases at V and 3 bases at J, with 16 bases between. This CDR3 is built from 15 residues. CDR3 sequence (DNA): TGTGCCAGCAGTCAAGGCGGCGGGGGGTACACTGAAGCTTTCTTT. Its protein is CASSQGGGGYTEAFF.

In this sample, this clonotype turned up a few times. Here the CDR3 reads CSASSSYEQYF. The CDR3 DNA sequence: TGCAGTGCTAGTAGCTCCTACGAGCAGTACTTC. V is TRBV20-1 and J is TRBJ2-7; D gene ambiguous. The germline V gene encodes CDR1 DFQATT and CDR2 SNEGSKA (reference sequence). This CDR3 comprises 11 residues. Trimming removed 3 bases from V and 0 bases from J, with 3 bases in between.

This clonotype was counted ten times or more. The chain couples TRBV6-2 or TRBV6-3 to TRBJ2-6; D gene unclear. The V and J ends lost 4 bases and 0 bases respectively, with 4 bases between them. Germline lookup yields CDR1 MNHEY and CDR2 SVGEGT. CDR3 length: 14 residues. The CDR3 loop is CASSWDSGANVLTF. As DNA, the CDR3 is TGTGCCAGCAGTTGGGACTCTGGGGCCAACGTCCTGACTTTC.

The V and J genes are TRBV5-1 and TRBJ1-1; no firm D call. The CDR3 loop spans 14 amino acids. V was shortened by 1 base and J by 0 bases, with 7 bases between the two germline ends. CDR1 is SGHRS, CDR2 YFSETQ, per germline. The chain's CDR3 is CASSLQAMNTEAFF. As DNA, the CDR3 is TGCGCCAGCAGCTTGCAGGCTATGAACACTGAAGCTTTCTTT. The entire variable domain, with the rest obtained from reference TRBV5-1 and TRBJ1-1, is as follows: KAGVTQTPRYLIKTRGQQVTLSCSPISGHRSVSWYQQTPGQGLQFLFEYFSETQRNKGNFPGRFSGRQFSNSRSEMNVSTLELGDSALYLCASSLQAMNTEAFFGQGTRLTVV.

This clonotype occurred a few times. The rearrangement uses TRBV5-4 and TRBJ2-3, with D hard to call. Germline V gene lookup returns CDR1 SGHNT and CDR2 YYREEE (reference sequence). V shed 9 bases and J shed 6 bases, with 17 bases lying between them. The CDR3 extends over 13 amino acids. The CDR3 protein is CATAVGWRDTQYF. CDR3 nucleotide sequence: TGTGCCACGGCCGTGGGGTGGCGGGATACGCAGTATTTT.

This rearrangement joins TRBV27 to TRBJ2-5; 8 bases map to TRBD1. CDR1 and CDR2 from the germline V gene are MNHEY and SMNVEV (reference sequence). The length of the CDR3 is 15 residues. V lost 3 bases and J lost 4; bases outside the gene matches: 7. This CDR3 reads CASSFLRQGRETQYF. The CDR3 bases are TGTGCCAGCAGTTTCCTACGACAGGGGCGAGAGACCCAGTACTTC.

The sample holds a few counts of this clonotype. The V gene is TRBV5-8, the J gene TRBJ1-1; 8 positions match TRBD1. V shed 0 bases, J shed 5 bases, and the junction held 6 bases outside the gene matches. CDR3 length equals 15 residues. CDR1 SGHTS and CDR2 YDEGEE come from the germline V gene. CDR3 residues: CASSLGSGGWTEAFF. The CDR3 coding sequence is TGTGCCAGCAGCTTGGGTTCAGGGGGCTGGACTGAAGCTTTCTTT. Full variable domain (missing parts from reference TRBV5-8 and TRBJ1-1): EAGVTQSPTHLIKTRGQQATLRCSPISGHTSVYWYQQALGLGLQFLLWYDEGEERNRGNFPPRFSGRQFPNYSSELNVNALELEDSALYLCASSLGSGGWTEAFFGQGTRLTVV.

This clonotype was counted a few times. CDR3 residues: CSVDAGIYYGYTF. Here the CDR3 DNA reads TGCAGCGTTGACGCAGGCATCTACTATGGCTACACCTTC. The J gene is TRBJ1-2, the V gene TRBV29-1; D is undetermined. V was shortened by 3 bases and J by 3 bases, with 11 bases between the two germline ends. From germline, CDR1 is SQVTM and CDR2 ANQGSEA. The CDR3 is made up of 13 amino acids.

This sequence joins TRBV7-8 and TRBJ2-7; D remains unclear. Germline V gene lookup returns CDR1 SGHVS and CDR2 FQNEAQ. The V and J ends lost 5 bases and 3 bases respectively, with 8 bases between them. The CDR3 extends over 12 amino acids. DNA for the CDR3: TGTGCCAGCAGCCATAATAACTACGAGCAGTACTTC. It is translated as CASSHNNYEQYF. Drawing the rest from reference TRBV7-8 and TRBJ2-7, the complete variable domain is GAGVSQSPRYKVAKRGQDVALRCDPISGHVSLFWYQQALGQGPEFLTYFQNEAQLDKSGLPSDRFFAERPEGSVSTLKIQRTQQEDSAVYLCASSHNNYEQYFGPGTRLTVT.

There are a few counts of this clonotype. The V and J genes are TRBV4-3 and TRBJ2-5; D perhaps matches TRBD1 (5 bases). Germline V gene data show CDR1 as LGHNA and CDR2 as YSLEER. The CDR3 runs to 12 residues. V lost 9 bases, J lost 5 bases, and 13 bases lay in between. The CDR3 is CARVSGRETQYF. Here the CDR3 DNA reads TGCGCCAGGGTTTCAGGGCGGGAGACCCAGTACTTC.

This clonotype was picked up a small number of times. The chain joins TRBV12-3 or TRBV12-4 to TRBJ2-1; D could derive from TRBD1 or TRBD2 (6 bases each). CDR3 length: 11 amino acids. Between the trimmed V and J ends, which lost 6 bases and 14 bases, there was a span of 14 bases. CDR3 residues: CASRVAGQEFF. In DNA, the CDR3 is TGTGCCAGCAGAGTCGCGGGACAAGAGTTCTTC.

This clonotype has more than one count but fewer than ten. The chain joins TRBV6-1 to TRBJ2-2, with 9 bases that match TRBD1. Germline CDR1 and CDR2: MNHNS and SASEGT. This CDR3 is built from 15 residues. V was pared by 5 bases and J by 4 bases, with 5 bases of the junction left unmatched. The CDR3 spells CASSMDRGRTGELFF. The DNA of the CDR3 is TGTGCCAGCAGTATGGACAGGGGTCGCACCGGGGAGCTGTTTTTT.

V usage is TRBV27 and J usage is TRBJ1-1, with TRBD1 matching 7 bases. Germline V gives CDR1 MNHEY, CDR2 SMNVEV (reference sequence). J lost 1 base, V lost 6 bases, and 8 bases had no gene match. The CDR3 has 15 amino acids. This CDR3 is CASSLIGTANTEAFF. DNA for the CDR3: TGTGCCAGCAGCCTCATAGGGACAGCGAACACTGAAGCTTTCTTT.

This clonotype was observed many times. One end of the junction does not line up with germline, which may come from a read error. The DNA for the CDR3 is TGTGCCAGCATCTTAGGCGGCTACTCCCCCGACTACACCTTC. As protein: CASILGGYSPDYTF. V is TRBV7-4 and J is TRBJ1-2; unclear D gene. Germline CDR1 SGHVT, CDR2 SQSDAQ. This CDR3 is built from 14 residues.

The J gene is TRBJ2-1, the V gene TRBV7-2; 8 nucleotides match TRBD2. Looked up from germline, CDR1 is SGHTA and CDR2 is FQGNSA. V shed 1 base, J shed 3 bases, and the junction held 8 bases outside the gene matches. The CDR3 runs to 17 residues. The CDR3 DNA reads TGTGCCAGCAGCTTAGTAACCGGCGGGGGGCTCTACAATGAGCAGTTCTTC. Translation gives CASSLVTGGGLYNEQFF.

This chain links TRBV2 with TRBJ1-5; D remains ambiguous. Germline CDR1 and CDR2: SNHLY and FYNNEI. Trimming took off 10 bases at V and 3 bases at J, with 13 bases between the two ends. CDR3 size: 13 residues. CDR3 in DNA: TGTGCCACCAGGCCCGGGTCCAATCAGCCCCAGCATTTT. Translated: CATRPGSNQPQHF.

This chain connects TRBV7-6 to TRBJ2-7, with D unclear. This CDR3 comprises 14 residues. The V and J ends lost 5 bases and 3 bases respectively, with 14 bases between them. Germline V gives CDR1 SGHVS, CDR2 FNYEAQ. Here the CDR3 reads CASSIGPIGYEQYV. CDR3 DNA: TGTGCCAGCAGCATCGGGCCGATCGGCTACGAGCAGTACGTC.

V gene TRBV20-1 combines with J gene TRBJ2-3; D is perhaps TRBD2 (6 bases). The V end lost 0 bases, the J end lost 2 bases, and 15 bases lay between the germline ends. The length of the CDR3 is 16 residues. Germline CDR1 and CDR2: DFQATT and SNEGSKA (reference sequence). The chain's CDR3 is CSARDLAGRPTDTQYF. The CDR3 DNA sequence: TGCAGTGCTAGAGATTTGGCGGGGCGTCCCACAGATACGCAGTATTTT.

This clonotype turned up a few times. The rearrangement links TRBV2 to TRBJ2-3, with D possibly being TRBD2 (5 bases). V gave up 7 bases and J gave up 5 bases, with 10 bases separating them. Germline V gives CDR1 SNHLY, CDR2 FYNNEI. The CDR3 runs to 12 residues. This chain's CDR3 is CASTRDQDTQYF. DNA of the CDR3: TGTGCCAGCACCCGGGATCAAGATACGCAGTATTTT.

This chain connects TRBV18 to TRBJ1-2; TRBD1 agrees at 7 bases. The CDR3 sequence is 17 residues long. CDR1 KGHSH and CDR2 LQKENI come from the germline V gene. V gave up 6 bases and J gave up 0 bases; unmatched junction bases: 13. The CDR3 nucleotides read TGTGCCAGCTCCCCATATCGGGACAGCCAAGCTAACTATGGCTACACCTTC. Its protein is CASSPYRDSQANYGYTF.

This clonotype appeared a few times. The V and J genes are TRBV7-9 and TRBJ2-1; a weak D match, TRBD2 (6 bases). The V gene lost 1 base and the J gene lost 10 bases, with 11 bases spanning the gap. This CDR3 spans 13 amino acids. The germline V gene has CDR1 SEHNR and CDR2 FQNEAQ (reference sequence). The CDR3 sequence is CASSLGAGFEQFF. The DNA of the CDR3 is TGTGCCAGCAGCTTAGGGGCGGGGTTCGAGCAGTTCTTC. The variable domain in full, with the rest retrieved from reference TRBV7-9 and TRBJ2-1, is DTGVSQNPRHKITKRGQNVTFRCDPISEHNRLYWYRQTLGQGPEFLTYFQNEAQLEKSRLLSDRFSAERPKGSFSTLEIQRTEQGDSAMYLCASSLGAGFEQFFGPGTRLTVL.

The gene calls are TRBV6-2 or TRBV6-3 and TRBJ1-2, with 8 bases identical to TRBD1. J was trimmed by 5 bases and V by 5 bases; bases with no gene match: 13. Germline V gene data show CDR1 as MNHEY and CDR2 as SVGEGT. This CDR3 contains 16 residues. CDR3 coding DNA: TGTGCCAGCAGTACGGGGACAGGACGTTTAGTTTATGGCTACACCTTC. Protein product: CASSTGTGRLVYGYTF.

This clonotype was seen a handful of times. V gene TRBV7-9 combines with J gene TRBJ2-5; D gene ambiguous. Trimming shortened V by 3 bases and J by 5 bases, and 7 bases separated the two germline ends. This CDR3 is 12 amino acids long. Germline V gives CDR1 SEHNR, CDR2 FQNEAQ (reference sequence). CDR3 nucleotides: TGTGCCAGCAGCTTTGTCCGGGAGACCCAGTACTTC. Amino acid sequence: CASSFVRETQYF.

The chain links TRBV19 to TRBJ2-1; TRBD1 agrees at 8 bases. Germline CDR1 is LNHDA and CDR2 is SQIVND (reference sequence). The CDR3 sequence is 18 residues long. Trimming took 1 base from V and 2 from J; bases not matched to a gene: 10. Here the CDR3 reads CASSIGLLTGVTYNEQFF. The DNA for the CDR3 is TGTGCCAGTAGTATAGGCCTCCTGACAGGGGTAACCTACAATGAGCAGTTCTTC.

The chain couples TRBV29-1 to TRBJ1-1, with D maybe TRBD1 (5 bases). V lost 5 bases, J lost 4 bases, and 8 bases lay in between. Germline V gene sequence: CDR1 SQVTM, CDR2 ANQGSEA. This CDR3 is 11 amino acids long. The CDR3: CSVTGSTEAFF. CDR3 nucleotide sequence: TGCAGCGTTACAGGTAGCACTGAAGCTTTCTTT.

The V gene is TRBV7-2, the J gene TRBJ2-7; 7 bases are a match to TRBD1. J was trimmed by 3 bases and V by 1 base; bases with no gene match: 3. The CDR3 is made up of 14 amino acids. Germline V gene lookup returns CDR1 SGHTA and CDR2 FQGNSA. In DNA form, the CDR3 reads TGTGCCAGCAGCTTAGGGAACAGGGGCTACGAGCAGTACGTC. Its translation: CASSLGNRGYEQYV.

This clonotype was seen more than once but under ten times. V is TRBV5-1 and J is TRBJ2-7; 9 bases are shared with TRBD2. V dropped 2 bases and J dropped 3; count of bases not matched to a gene: 6. The CDR3 loop spans 15 amino acids. Germline values: CDR1 SGHRS, CDR2 YFSETQ. The CDR3 spells CASSLLSGGGYEQYF. The CDR3 coding sequence is TGCGCCAGCAGCTTACTTAGCGGGGGCGGCTACGAGCAGTACTTC.

The sample holds many counts of this clonotype. This chain links TRBV15 with TRBJ2-5; D unresolved. This CDR3 is built from 16 residues. The germline CDR1 and CDR2 sequences are LNHNV and YYDKDF (reference sequence). Trimming removed 1 base at V and 0 bases at J, with 12 bases between. The CDR3 DNA reads as TGTGCCACCAGCAGAGGCGTCTCCAATAACCAAGAGACCCAGTACTTC. Translated: CATSRGVSNNQETQYF.

This clonotype was recorded at least ten times. The rearrangement uses TRBV4-2 and TRBJ2-7; D not certain. Germline V lookup: CDR1 LGHNA, CDR2 YNFKEQ. The CDR3 has 14 residues. The V and J ends lost 0 bases and 5 bases respectively, with 11 bases between them. In nucleotides, the CDR3 is TGTGCCAGCAGCCAAGAATGGTCCGTCGACGAGCAGTACTTC. This encodes CASSQEWSVDEQYF.

The CDR3 loop reads CASSFRDITYNEQFF. The CDR3, as DNA: TGTGCCAGCAGCTTCCGGGACATAACATACAATGAGCAGTTCTTC. This chain connects TRBV7-2 to TRBJ2-1; D perhaps matches TRBD1 (6 bases). V lost 3 bases, J lost 4 bases, and 13 bases lay in between. The germline V gene has CDR1 SGHTA and CDR2 FQGNSA. The length of the CDR3 is 15 residues.

The V call is TRBV7-2, the J call TRBJ2-3; D call uncertain. Germline CDR1 and CDR2: SGHTA and FQGNSA. The CDR3 is made up of 15 amino acids. The V gene lost 1 base and the J gene lost 0 bases, with 8 bases spanning the gap. DNA of the CDR3: TGTGCCAGCAGCTTAGTCCTTTCTAGCACAGATACGCAGTATTTT. Amino acids: CASSLVLSSTDTQYF.

The sample holds a few counts of this clonotype. V is TRBV7-2 and J is TRBJ1-5; 7 bases are shared with TRBD1. V trimming: 5 bases; J trimming: 4 bases; junction bases outside the gene matches: 11. CDR1 is SGHTA and CDR2 is FQGNSA in the germline V gene. The CDR3 is 16 amino acids. The CDR3 DNA reads TGTGCCAGCAGCCTTAACAGGGGCGGAGGTAATCAGCCCCAGCATTTT. It yields the protein CASSLNRGGGNQPQHF.